The rows below give T cell receptor beta chains drawn from one sample of a study of Tregs in tolerant kidney transplant recipients. TCRdb's copy holds only in-frame clones and misses some; the assay was immunoSEQ multiplex PCR. The sample has some 100,000 clones; approximately 90% are singletons. Sequencing input: CD4+ T cells from blood. Every receptor here comes from a human donor in good health. CDR3s include the opening cysteine and the closing phenylalanine or tryptophan. D genes are given only for firm matches. For some rows the clone size is stated as once, few or many, or as a class when expanded; others skip it.

CASSSISGTAYGGYTF	TGTGCCAGCAGCTCTATCTCCGGGACAGCCTATGGAGGCTACACCTTC	TRBD1	TRBV7-2	.	TRBJ1-2
CASSLGNSYTDTQYF	TGTGCCAGCTCACTGGGGAACAGCTACACAGATACGCAGTATTTT	.	TRBV18	.	TRBJ2-3
CASSPPGPGGNEQFF	TGTGCCAGCTCACCCCCGGGACCGGGGGGAAATGAGCAGTTCTTC	TRBD2	TRBV18	.	TRBJ2-1
CAWARGTHEQYF	TGTGCCTGGGCCAGGGGTACCCACGAGCAGTACTTC	.	TRBV30	few	TRBJ2-7
CASSAVANTGELFF	TGTGCTAGCAGCGCGGTCGCGAACACCGGGGAGCTGTTTTTT	.	TRBV7-7	.	TRBJ2-2
CASSLWATTSGLYNEQFF	TGTGCCAGCAGCTTGTGGGCCACTACTAGCGGACTCTACAATGAGCAGTTCTTC	TRBD2	TRBV5-8	.	TRBJ2-1
CASSRQTGRLAFF	TGTGCCAGCAGTCGCCAGACAGGGCGTCTAGCTTTCTTT	TRBD1	TRBV6-5	.	TRBJ1-1
CASSYRGREYGYTF	TGTGCCAGCAGTTATAGGGGCAGGGAATATGGCTACACCTTC	.	TRBV6-5	.	TRBJ1-2
CASSDGWSSGKRGNEQFF	TGTGCCAGCAGTGATGGGTGGAGTAGCGGGAAAAGGGGCAATGAGCAGTTCTTC	TRBD2	TRBV2	.	TRBJ2-1
CASSLAAGLSKNIQYF	TGCGCCAGCAGCTTGGCCGCGGGGTTGTCCAAAAACATTCAGTACTTC	.	TRBV5-1	.	TRBJ2-4
CSVLGQANTEAFF	TGCAGCGTTCTAGGACAGGCGAACACTGAAGCTTTCTTT	TRBD1	TRBV29-1	.	TRBJ1-1
CSVGERGRQETQYF	TGCAGCGTGGGCGAGCGGGGCCGCCAAGAGACCCAGTACTTC	TRBD2	TRBV29-1	once	TRBJ2-5
CAWSRDRSSSGANVLTF	TGTGCCTGGAGTCGGGACAGGTCAAGCTCTGGGGCCAACGTCCTGACTTTC	TRBD1	TRBV30	.	TRBJ2-6
CASSQSPQGWNEQFF	TGTGCCAGCAGCCAATCCCCCCAGGGTTGGAATGAGCAGTTCTTC	.	TRBV14	.	TRBJ2-1
CASSAEQGNTEAFF	TGTGCCAGCAGTGCAGAACAGGGGAACACTGAAGCTTTCTTT	.	TRBV2	.	TRBJ1-1
CASSLRRVNTEAFF	TGTGCCAGCAGCTTACGCCGGGTGAACACTGAAGCTTTCTTT	.	TRBV13	.	TRBJ1-1
CASTIGTSTEAFF	TGCGCCAGCACCATCGGGACGTCCACTGAAGCTTTCTTT	.	TRBV5-1	.	TRBJ1-1
CASSPKGYGQEKLFF	TGTGCCAGCAGCCCTAAGGGGTATGGACAGGAAAAACTGTTTTTT	.	TRBV11-2	.	TRBJ1-4
CASSPDRGPGDTQYF	TGCGCCAGCAGCCCTGACAGGGGGCCTGGAGATACGCAGTATTTT	TRBD1	TRBV5-1	.	TRBJ2-3
CASSLNPGAGELFF	TGTGCCAGCAGCTTGAATCCAGGTGCCGGGGAGCTGTTTTTT	.	TRBV5-5	.	TRBJ2-2
CASTTRSRTDTQYF	TGCGCCAGCACCACTCGTTCCCGCACAGATACGCAGTATTTT	.	TRBV5-1	.	TRBJ2-3
CASREQISSNSPLHF	TGTGCCAGCAGGGAACAAATTTCGTCAAATTCACCCCTCCACTTT	.	TRBV6-4	.	TRBJ1-6
CASSLEPSLGPQHF	TGCGCCAGCAGCTTGGAACCCAGCTTGGGGCCCCAGCATTTT	.	TRBV5-1	few	TRBJ1-5
CSARAGYGYTF	TGCAGTGCTAGAGCCGGCTATGGCTACACCTTC	.	TRBV20-1	.	TRBJ1-2
CASSLGRKSDTQYF	TGTGCCAGCAGCCTGGGTCGAAAGTCAGATACGCAGTATTTT	.	TRBV2	.	TRBJ2-3
CASSQDRYRARETQYF	TGCGCCAGCAGCCAAGATCGGTACAGGGCTCGAGAGACCCAGTACTTC	.	TRBV4-1	.	TRBJ2-5
CATRSRGSGANVLTF	TGTGCCACCAGATCTAGGGGCTCTGGGGCCAACGTCCTGACTTTC	.	TRBV27	.	TRBJ2-6
CASSLSSGTDTQYF	TGCGCCAGCAGCTTGTCTAGCGGCACAGATACGCAGTATTTT	.	TRBV5-1	.	TRBJ2-3
CASSYTNRGRGGYTF	TGTGCCAGCAGTTACACAAACAGGGGGCGCGGCGGCTACACCTTC	TRBD1	TRBV6-5	once	TRBJ1-2
CASSLGDSLYTEAFF	TGCGCCAGCAGCTTGGGGGACAGCCTTTACACTGAAGCTTTCTTT	TRBD1	TRBV5-1	.	TRBJ1-1
CASSWGRGRLPGHYGYTF	TGTGCCAGCAGCTGGGGCAGGGGGCGACTTCCAGGGCACTATGGCTACACCTTC	TRBD1	TRBV7-9	.	TRBJ1-2
CASSVAGGPSTDTQYF	TGTGCCAGCAGCGTAGCGGGGGGCCCCTCCACAGATACGCAGTATTTT	.	TRBV9	.	TRBJ2-3
CASSYTGGNYEQYF	TGTGCCAGTAGTTATACAGGGGGAAATTACGAGCAGTACTTC	TRBD1	TRBV19	.	TRBJ2-7
CASSWALAGVSNEQFF	TGTGCCAGCAGCTGGGCCCTAGCGGGTGTTTCGAATGAGCAGTTCTTC	TRBD2	TRBV11-2	.	TRBJ2-1
CASRPTSDRWNTEAFF	TGTGCCAGCAGGCCGACCTCAGACAGGTGGAACACTGAAGCTTTCTTT	.	TRBV27	.	TRBJ1-1
CASRELAGHYNEQFF	TGTGCCAGCAGAGAACTAGCGGGTCACTACAATGAGCAGTTCTTC	TRBD2	TRBV9	once	TRBJ2-1
CASRAGVKQFF	TGCGCCAGCAGAGCGGGGGTTAAGCAGTTCTTC	TRBD2	TRBV10-2	.	TRBJ2-1
CASSLSRNTEAFF	TGTGCCAGCAGCTTGAGCAGGAACACTGAAGCTTTCTTT	.	TRBV7-3	.	TRBJ1-1
CASSPGTTGLAGAHEQYF	TGTGCCAGCAGCCCCGGGACAACCGGACTAGCGGGGGCCCACGAGCAGTACTTC	TRBD2	TRBV9	.	TRBJ2-7
CASSSLAGGTGELFF	TGTGCCAGCAGCTCCCTAGCGGGAGGCACCGGGGAGCTGTTTTTT	TRBD2	TRBV11-2	once	TRBJ2-2
CASSIGERDTEFYEQYF	TGTGCCAGTAGTATAGGGGAGCGGGACACGGAATTCTACGAGCAGTACTTC	.	TRBV19	.	TRBJ2-7
CASSPKDASPPEAFF	TGTGCCAGCTCACCAAAGGACGCATCCCCCCCTGAAGCTTTCTTT	.	TRBV18	few	TRBJ1-1
CASRHKGLAGAYEQYF	TGTGCCAGCAGACATAAGGGACTAGCGGGAGCCTACGAGCAGTACTTC	TRBD2	TRBV2	.	TRBJ2-7
CASSIGRNTEAFF	TGTGCCAGTAGTATAGGCCGAAACACTGAAGCTTTCTTT	.	TRBV19	once	TRBJ1-1
CASTLEAPPDGYTF	TGTGCCAGCACCCTTGAAGCCCCACCGGATGGCTACACCTTC	.	TRBV7-9	once	TRBJ1-2
CSAFRGGSGGYTF	TGCAGCGCCTTCAGAGGAGGGTCTGGCGGCTACACCTTC	.	TRBV29-1	.	TRBJ1-2
CASSRGNRANEKLFF	TGTGCCAGTAGTAGGGGGAATCGGGCTAATGAAAAACTGTTTTTT	.	TRBV19	.	TRBJ1-4
CASSLGLAGVWGLSTDTQYF	TGTGCCAGCAGTTTAGGACTAGCGGGAGTCTGGGGCCTAAGCACAGATACGCAGTATTTT	TRBD2	TRBV27	.	TRBJ2-3
CASSLASGLADHSYEQYF	TGTGCCAGCAGCTTAGCCTCCGGGCTAGCAGACCACTCCTACGAGCAGTACTTC	.	TRBV7-2	.	TRBJ2-7
CASSHRGRDNEQFF	TGTGCCAGCAGCCACCGAGGTAGGGACAATGAGCAGTTCTTC	.	TRBV4-2	few	TRBJ2-1
CASSNQGDNSPLHF	TGTGCCAGCTCCAATCAGGGGGATAATTCACCCCTCCACTTT	TRBD1	TRBV18	.	TRBJ1-6
CASSSIHGQGPTNEKLFF	TGTGCCAGCAGTTCGATCCACGGACAGGGCCCAACTAATGAAAAACTGTTTTTT	TRBD1	TRBV27	once	TRBJ1-4
CASRKGFYNEQFF	TGTGCCAGCAGAAAAGGTTTCTACAATGAGCAGTTCTTC	.	TRBV27	.	TRBJ2-1
CASSLSQGYGYTF	TGTGCCAGCAGCCTCTCCCAGGGGTATGGCTACACCTTC	.	TRBV7-2	.	TRBJ1-2